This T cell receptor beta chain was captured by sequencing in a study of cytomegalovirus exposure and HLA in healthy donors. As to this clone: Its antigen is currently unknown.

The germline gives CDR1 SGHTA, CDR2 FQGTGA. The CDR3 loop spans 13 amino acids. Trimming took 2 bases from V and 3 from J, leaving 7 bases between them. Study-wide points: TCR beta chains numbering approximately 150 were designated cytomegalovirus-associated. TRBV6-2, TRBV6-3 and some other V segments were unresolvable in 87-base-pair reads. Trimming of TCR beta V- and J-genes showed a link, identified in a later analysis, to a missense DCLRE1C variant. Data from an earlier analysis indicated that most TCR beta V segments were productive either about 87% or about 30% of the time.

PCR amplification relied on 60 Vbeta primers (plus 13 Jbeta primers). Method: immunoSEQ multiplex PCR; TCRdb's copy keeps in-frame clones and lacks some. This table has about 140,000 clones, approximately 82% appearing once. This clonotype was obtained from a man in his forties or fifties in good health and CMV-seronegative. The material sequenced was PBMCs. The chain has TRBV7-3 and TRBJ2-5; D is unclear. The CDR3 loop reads CASSLDREETQYF. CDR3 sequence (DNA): TGTGCCAGCAGCTTAGATCGGGAAGAGACCCAGTACTTC.